This T cell receptor (beta chain) was found in a study of blood T cell repertoires in COVID-19. Study as a whole: Acute and convalescent COVID-19 samples came from the United States, Italy and Spain. PBMCs, B-cell-depleted T cells, or T cells were the source of the cDNA or gDNA that made up the material.

The CDR3 contains 14 residues. V lost 3 bases, J lost 9 bases, and 21 bases lay in between. Looked up from germline, CDR1 is GTSNPN and CDR2 is SVGIG (reference sequence). Authors' analysis steps: The authors estimated nucleated cell counts from reference gene primer amplification. TCRdb's table, derived via immunoSEQ multiplex PCR, lists solely in-frame clones and lacks some. V, J and clone size were drawn from that table, and D and trimming were deduced from the DNA. The sample records roughly 390,000 clones, about 85% being singletons. The sequence came from a woman between 18 and 30 years old with acute or convalescent COVID-19. The specimen was peripheral blood. The chain combines TRBV30 with TRBJ2-7; D is perhaps TRBD2 (5 bases). CDR3 sequence: CAWRPSGSHGRQYF. DNA of the CDR3: TGTGCCTGGAGACCGTCCGGCTCCCATGGGAGGCAGTACTTC.